This TCR beta chain was observed in a study of T cells expressing NK-cell markers. Germline assignment: CDR1 MNHNS and CDR2 SASEGT. The CDR3 consists of 15 residues. UMIs accompanied the 5'RACE template switching by which TCR beta cDNA was made. For each CDR3 protein, TCRdb gives one entry from its re-call of the 5' RACE reads, without DNA. With 150,000 to 180,000 distinct CDR3 sequences in the sample, the ten largest clones hold roughly 35%. V and J are TRBV6-1 and TRBJ1-1; the TRBD1 assignment by TCRdb is unverifiable without DNA. The sample comprised blood T cells: a sorted CD56 or NKG2C T cell subset, CD4+ or CD8+ T cells, or bulk PBMC T cells (not recorded which). The source is a woman between 50 and 59 years old in good health. The CDR3 loop is CASRPDLGRNTEAFF.